This T cell receptor beta chain was identified during a study of regulatory T cells in long-lasting Graves disease. Study results and caveats: TCR diversity was lower in persistent Graves' patients (versus newly diagnosed ones).

The time point: persistent/refractory GD, antithyroid drugs over 5 years with positive TRAb. Researchers made the TCR library from RNA that was extracted from PBMCs. Trimming took 6 bases from V and 4 from J, leaving 13 bases between them. The CDR3 contains 14 residues. CDR1 is MNHNS and CDR2 is SASEGT in the germline V gene. Researchers made TCR beta libraries by using iRepertoire HTBI primers and running Arm-PCR on CDR3 regions. TCRdb independently ran MiXCR on the multiplex PCR reads; one entry per CDR3 protein. The sample includes more than 650,000 distinct CDR3 sequences, around 30% seen only once; the top ten take roughly 46%. About this clonotype itself: Antigen specificity is unknown.

The chain carries TRBV6-1 and TRBJ1-5, with a possible D match to TRBD1 (5 bases). The sample here was peripheral blood mononuclear cells (PBMCs), taken when the disease was refractory, from a patient treated with antithyroid drugs. The sequence was collected from a female donor with Graves disease. The CDR3 DNA is TGTGCCAGCAGACAAGAGGGGTGGAATCAGCCCCAGCATTTT. Translating it yields CASRQEGWNQPQHF.